The present T cell receptor (beta chain) was sequenced within a study of molecular identifiers for immune sequencing clone quantification (dated 2018 in TCRdb). General notes on the study: In a replicate experiment, RNA from roughly 21,000 or 96,000 naive CD8 T cells was split into five aliquots, four of which were sequenced. CD8 T cells were used in a methods study to benchmark molecular-identifier clustering-based TCR repertoire sequencing (MIDCIRS) and TCR RNA copy counting.

In regard to this clonotype: The specificity of this receptor is unknown. Within one base of it there is no much larger clone, and no base qualities were kept.

Libraries of naive CD8 T cells were generated from about 19,000 to 1,100,000 sorted cells, with 10%, 30% or 50% of the purified RNA used. On a BD FACSAria II, naive CD8 T cells were FACS-sorted as CD8+CD4-CCR7+CD45RA+ and collected into RLT Plus buffer. Detection sensitivity was tested by spiking Jurkat RNA equal to some 10 TCR copies' worth into samples containing roughly 19,000-1,100,000 naive CD8 T cells. CD8 T cells were enriched using RosetteSep CD8+ T Cell Enrichment Cocktail and Ficoll-Paque, and the enriched cells then underwent ACK red cell lysis. Points the paper makes about the study in general: Spiked-in Jurkat TCR RNA equal to a single cell's worth was reported to be detectable even within one million naive CD8 T cells. Identical TCR molecules sharing a barcode could cause highly expanded clone sizes to be underestimated. Spiked-in Jurkat TCR RNA (approximately 9 copies' worth), which is not part of the donor repertoire, was contained in the naive libraries. When barcode sub-clustering was not used, chimeric consensus sequences inflated TCR diversity, with chimeras reaching as high as 47%. In CMV-specific effector cells, over 98% of molecules were held by clones above 20 RNA copies, whereas under 1% of molecules were held by such clones in naive cells. Modeling gave 3 to 3.5 recovered TCR RNA copies per cell versus approximately 11 by digital PCR, implying roughly 28% capture efficiency.

CDR1 and CDR2 are drawn from the germline V gene: SGHTA, FQGNSA. From its cysteine to its phenylalanine, the CDR3 spans 14 amino acids. Only CDR3 DNA is held: 42 bases, read in frame from base 1. V drops 1 base and J drops 0 bases, leaving 7 bases in between. The protocol used for the library was PCR. Instrument used: Illumina HiSeq 4000. Bulk TCR libraries were generated as previously described, with the TCR primers listed in Table S5 used. Total RNA was purified with the Qiagen AllPrep DNA/RNA kit. Before any analysis, reads coming from multiple sequencing runs of the same library were combined into one pool. In the source study's methods: Only reads with exact TCR constant sequence were kept, trimmed to 150 nt, and grouped by their 12-nt molecular barcodes. Reads inside each barcode group were sub-clustered using a 15% Levenshtein threshold, and a quality-weighted consensus sequence was constructed for each RNA molecule. Non-functional sequences were removed, as were lower-count sequences one edit away from another. Based on a fit of two negative binomial distributions, barcode sub-clusters having less than 20% of the maximum read count were discarded. Using fastp trimming at Q25 and MiXCR clonotype assembly, TCRdb reanalyzed the public sequencing data and kept in-frame beta chains. Entries that share a CDR3 protein sequence are merged under the most common genes and DNA. The V and J calls were not made by the authors but by TCRdb's processing. The sample profile shows approximately 59,000 distinct CDR3 sequences; around a sixth of them were found once. Roughly 1.5% of the sample lies in the top ten.

The receptor's source is a human donor in good health. Some libraries in this study had Jurkat cell RNA spiked in. The sequence joins TRBV7-2 to TRBJ2-7, with the identity of the D gene unclear. The sample consisted of naive CD8+ T cells from blood, with Jurkat cell RNA spiked in. According to the study, the label for this sample's cell subset or site signals: FACS-sorted CD8+CD4-CCR7+CD45RA+ naive T cells. The CDR3 protein: CASSLVTPSYEQYF. The nucleotide sequence is given as TGTGCCAGCAGCTTAGTTACCCCCTCCTACGAGCAGTACTTC.